A selection of T cell receptor beta chains follows, all from one sample in a study of blood T cell repertoires in COVID-19. TCRdb's table, derived via immunoSEQ multiplex PCR, lists solely in-frame clones and lacks some. The data show about 240,000 clones, with roughly 80% seen just once and 3.4% held by the top ten. Material: peripheral blood. Receptors originate from a woman aged 18-30 years with acute or convalescent COVID-19. Each CDR3 is given with its conserved first and last residue. A D gene is named only where the DNA matches it firmly. Clone size appears in some rows only: once, few, many, or a class for an expanded clone.

>16|NA|TRBJ2-5|TRBD1|TRBV3-1/TRBV3-2
CASSHRYRGLRETQYF
TGTGCCAGCAGCCATCGATACAGGGGGCTAAGAGAGACCCAGTACTTC
>13|NA|TRBJ1-1|NA|TRBV10-1
CASSDQTNTEAFF
TGCGCCAGCAGTGATCAAACTAACACTGAAGCTTTCTTT
>14|NA|TRBJ2-7|TRBD2|TRBV28
CASTTIAGVYEQYF
TGTGCCAGCACTACCATAGCGGGAGTCTACGAGCAGTACTTC
>17|NA|TRBJ2-1|TRBD2|TRBV4-3
CASSQDMALAIYNEQFF
TGCGCCAGCAGCCAAGATATGGCACTAGCGATCTACAATGAGCAGTTCTTC
>15|NA|TRBJ1-4|TRBD1|TRBV3-1/TRBV3-2
CASSRRGPEDEKLFF
TGTGCCAGCAGCCGTAGGGGGCCTGAGGATGAAAAACTGTTTTTT
>17|NA|TRBJ2-5|NA|TRBV7-9
CASSLAVTGPYQETQYF
TGTGCCAGCAGCTTAGCGGTGACAGGTCCGTACCAAGAGACCCAGTACTTC
>15|NA|TRBJ1-5|NA|TRBV19
CASSRKTENNQPQHF
TGTGCCAGTAGTAGAAAAACAGAAAACAATCAGCCCCAGCATTTT
>14|NA|TRBJ2-2|NA|TRBV19
CASSLRGYTGELFF
TGTGCCAGTAGTCTAAGGGGGTACACCGGGGAGCTGTTTTTT
>14|NA|TRBJ1-1|TRBD1|TRBV18
CASSTNRGQAEAFF
TGTGCCAGCTCAACTAACAGGGGGCAGGCTGAAGCTTTCTTT
>15|NA|TRBJ2-5|TRBD2|TRBV9
CASSPRLAFQETQYF
TGTGCCAGCAGCCCGAGACTAGCGTTTCAAGAGACCCAGTACTTC
>18|NA|TRBJ2-4|TRBD2|TRBV19
CASSIDGTSGIVKNIQYF
TGTGCCAGTAGTATAGATGGGACTAGCGGGATAGTCAAAAACATTCAGTACTTC
>16|NA|TRBJ2-3|NA|TRBV9
CASSVGHLLVLDTQYF
TGTGCCAGCAGCGTAGGACATCTACTAGTTCTCGATACGCAGTATTTT
>16|NA|TRBJ2-2|TRBD1|TRBV24-1
CATGGPGTGGTGELFF
TGTGCCACCGGGGGTCCCGGGACAGGGGGCACCGGGGAGCTGTTTTTT
>13|NA|TRBJ1-4|NA|TRBV12-3/TRBV12-4
CASSFRGSEKLFF
TGTGCCAGCAGTTTTCGGGGGTCTGAAAAACTGTTTTTT
>14|once|TRBJ1-5|NA|TRBV19
CASSIAGDGQPQHF
TGTGCCAGTAGTATAGCAGGGGATGGTCAGCCCCAGCATTTT
>15|NA|TRBJ1-2|NA|TRBV9
CASSVGPKTNYGYTF
TGTGCCAGCAGCGTAGGGCCAAAAACTAACTATGGCTACACCTTC
>11|NA|TRBJ2-3|NA|TRBV23-1
CASTRPDTQYF
TGCGCCAGCACCCGTCCCGATACGCAGTATTTT
>15|NA|TRBJ2-3|NA|TRBV5-1
CASSLVLAETDTQYF
TGCGCCAGCAGCTTGGTTTTAGCGGAAACAGATACGCAGTATTTT
>15|NA|TRBJ2-7|TRBD2|TRBV6-2/TRBV6-3
CASSYSTSGSHEQYF
TGTGCCAGCAGTTACTCGACTAGCGGGAGCCACGAGCAGTACTTC
>15|NA|TRBJ2-2|TRBD1|TRBV7-8
CASSRDRGVTGELFF
TGTGCCAGCAGCCGTGACAGGGGCGTGACCGGGGAGCTGTTTTTT
>11|NA|TRBJ2-7|NA|TRBV7-9
CASSLEYEQYF
TGTGCCAGCAGCCTCGAGTACGAGCAGTACTTC
>15|once|TRBJ1-2|TRBD1|TRBV27
CASSAPGTGLGGYTF
TGTGCCAGCAGTGCACCCGGGACAGGGCTTGGTGGCTACACCTTC
>15|NA|TRBJ2-5|NA|TRBV13
CASSFGEAVGETQYF
TGTGCCAGCAGCTTCGGGGAGGCGGTGGGGGAGACCCAGTACTTC
>15|NA|TRBJ1-2|TRBD1|TRBV6-5
CASSFDRGKNYGYTF
TGTGCCAGCAGTTTCGACAGGGGAAAAAACTATGGCTACACCTTC
>17|NA|TRBJ2-7|TRBD1|TRBV3-1/TRBV3-2
CASSQGFMGTGYYEQYF
TGTGCCAGCAGCCAAGGGTTTATGGGGACAGGGTACTACGAGCAGTACTTC
>20|NA|TRBJ2-1|NA|TRBV19
CASTPWALATQLSSYNEQFF
TGTGCCAGCACCCCCTGGGCGCTAGCGACCCAGTTGAGCTCCTACAATGAGCAGTTCTTC
>17|NA|TRBJ2-3|TRBD2|TRBV27
CASSQIRTSGSLDTQYF
TGTGCCAGCAGTCAGATCCGGACTAGCGGGTCTTTGGATACGCAGTATTTT
>15|few|TRBJ2-5|NA|TRBV19
CASSNGGQPAKTQYF
TGTGCCAGTAGCAATGGGGGCCAGCCAGCTAAGACCCAGTACTTC
>14|NA|TRBJ2-7|TRBD1|TRBV29-1
CSVGTGGTPFEQYF
TGCAGCGTGGGGACAGGGGGAACTCCTTTCGAGCAGTACTTC
>17|NA|TRBJ2-3|TRBD1|TRBV5-1
CASSLAVDRGPTDTQYF
TGCGCCAGCAGCTTGGCTGTGGACAGGGGGCCCACAGATACGCAGTATTTT
>18|NA|TRBJ1-6|NA|TRBV21-1
CASSTNGQASSYNSPLHF
TGTGCCAGCAGCACTAACGGACAGGCCAGCTCCTATAATTCACCCCTCCACTTT
>14|NA|TRBJ2-3|NA|TRBV6-5
CAGRQDLNTDTQYF
TGTGCCGGCCGACAAGACCTAAACACAGATACGCAGTATTTT
>15|NA|TRBJ2-6|NA|TRBV6-5
CASSYEGVGANVLTF
TGTGCCAGCAGTTACGAGGGGGTAGGGGCCAACGTCCTGACTTTC
>15|NA|TRBJ2-1|NA|TRBV6-5
CASRAGQGSYNEQFF
TGTGCCAGCAGGGCCGGCCAGGGCTCCTACAATGAGCAGTTCTTC
>16|NA|TRBJ1-2|NA|TRBV18
CASSPGGGARNYGYTF
TGTGCCAGCTCACCTGGGGGAGGGGCCCGAAACTATGGCTACACCTTC
>13|NA|TRBJ1-6|NA|TRBV11-2
CASGGDRGSPLHF
TGTGCCAGCGGGGGGGACCGAGGTTCACCCCTCCACTTT
>13|few|TRBJ1-4|NA|TRBV30
CAWSDSTNEKLFF
TGTGCCTGGAGTGACAGTACTAATGAAAAACTGTTTTTT
>14|NA|TRBJ1-1|TRBD1|TRBV5-4
CASSPGQGENEAFF
TGTGCCAGCAGCCCTGGACAGGGAGAAAATGAAGCTTTCTTT
>15|NA|TRBJ2-6|NA|TRBV7-3
CASSFSGYGANVLTF
TGTGCCAGCAGCTTCTCCGGGTACGGGGCCAACGTCCTGACTTTC
>16|NA|TRBJ2-7|TRBD1|TRBV5-1
CASSLAPGTGPGEQYF
TGCGCCAGCAGCTTGGCCCCCGGGACAGGGCCCGGGGAGCAGTACTTC
>15|NA|TRBJ2-3|TRBD1|TRBV2
CASSAGTGSTDTQYF
TGTGCCAGCAGCGCTGGGACAGGGAGCACAGATACGCAGTATTTT
>11|NA|TRBJ2-1|NA|TRBV10-2
CASRERGEQFF
TGCGCCAGCAGGGAGAGAGGGGAGCAGTTCTTC
>14|NA|TRBJ1-5|NA|TRBV19
CASSSDRYNQPQHF
TGTGCCAGTAGTTCCGACAGATATAATCAGCCCCAGCATTTT
>13|NA|TRBJ2-2|TRBD1|TRBV24-1
CATGQENTGELFF
TGTGCCACCGGACAGGAGAACACCGGGGAGCTGTTTTTT
>14|few|TRBJ2-7|TRBD2|TRBV7-2
CASSLLGRPYEQYF
TGTGCCAGCAGCTTACTCGGGAGGCCCTACGAGCAGTACTTC
>16|NA|TRBJ2-7|TRBD2|TRBV18
CASSPGTSGSPYEQYF
TGTGCCAGCTCACCGGGGACTAGCGGGAGCCCCTACGAGCAGTACTTC
>14|NA|TRBJ1-6|NA|TRBV3-1/TRBV3-2
CASSPLRQSSPLHF
TGTGCCAGCAGCCCATTAAGACAGTCCTCACCCCTCCACTTT
>13|once|TRBJ1-1|NA|TRBV25-1
CASTRATYTEAFF
TGTGCCAGCACCCGAGCGACCTACACTGAAGCTTTCTTT
>14|few|TRBJ1-2|NA|TRBV29-1
CSVEDRRGNYGYTF
TGCAGCGTTGAAGATCGAAGGGGGAACTATGGCTACACCTTC
>14|NA|TRBJ2-7|TRBD1|TRBV29-1
CSVEGTGVSGEQYF
TGCAGCGTTGAGGGGACAGGGGTAAGCGGCGAGCAGTACTTC